This is a list of T cell receptor beta chains from one sample in a study of neoadjuvant nivolumab and ipilimumab in lung cancer. Assay: immunoSEQ multiplex PCR; the TCRdb copy retains only in-frame clones and omits some. The data contain 40,000 or so clones, roughly 87% of them singletons. The sequencing here drew on peripheral blood, taken before neoadjuvant nivolumab, alone or with ipilimumab. The receptors shown here come from an adult with non-small cell lung cancer. CDR3s include the opening cysteine and the closing phenylalanine or tryptophan. A D gene is named only where the DNA matches it firmly. Clone size is given for some rows only: seen once, a few or many times, or a class if the clone is expanded.

v_gene	d_gene	j_gene	abundance	CDR3nt	CDR3aa
TRBV9	TRBD2	TRBJ2-1	.	TGTGCCAGCAGCGTGAGTGGCGGGAGCGACTCGGTAAGGGACAATGAGCAGTTCTTC	CASSVSGGSDSVRDNEQFF
TRBV5-5	TRBD1	TRBJ1-4	.	TGTGCCAGCACCACAGGGGGAGATGAAAAACTGTTTTTT	CASTTGGDEKLFF
TRBV6-5	TRBD2	TRBJ2-7	.	TGTGCCAGCAGTTCCGGGACTAGCGGGACCCCCTACGAGCAGTACTTC	CASSSGTSGTPYEQYF
TRBV30	.	TRBJ1-3	.	TGTGCCTGGAGTTTTGGGGCCTCTGGAAACACCATATATTTT	CAWSFGASGNTIYF
TRBV7-2	.	TRBJ2-3	.	TGTGCCAGCAGCTTTTACTACGGGAGAGGTACAGATACGCAGTATTTT	CASSFYYGRGTDTQYF
TRBV7-9	.	TRBJ2-2	.	TGTGCCAGCAGCGTAGGGGGGTACGCCGGGGAGCTGTTTTTT	CASSVGGYAGELFF
TRBV2	TRBD2	TRBJ2-3	.	TGTGCCAGCCTTAAGGGACTAGTGGTATCCCCAGATACGCAGTATTTT	CASLKGLVVSPDTQYF
TRBV10-3	.	TRBJ2-6	.	TGTGCCATCAGTGTAGGACGGTCCTCTGGGGCCAACGTCCTGACTTTC	CAISVGRSSGANVLTF
TRBV30	TRBD2	TRBJ2-3	.	TGTGCCTGGAGTGTTCGATCTAGCGGTCATCGCACAGATACGCAGTATTTT	CAWSVRSSGHRTDTQYF
TRBV4-1	.	TRBJ1-2	.	TGCGCCAGCAGCCAAGAGGGCAGGGGAGTACATGGCTACACCTTC	CASSQEGRGVHGYTF
TRBV10-2	TRBD1	TRBJ1-1	.	TGCGCCAGCAGTGATCATCAGGGGGCGAGGGACACTGAAGCTTTCTTT	CASSDHQGARDTEAFF
TRBV19	TRBD2	TRBJ2-5	once	TGTGCCAGTACCTCTGCCCTCACTAGCGGGAGGCCGGAGACCCAGTACTTC	CASTSALTSGRPETQYF
TRBV5-4	TRBD2	TRBJ2-1	.	TGTGCCAGCAGCGCACTAGCGGGAGGGCGAAACAATGAGCAGTTCTTC	CASSALAGGRNNEQFF
TRBV15	.	TRBJ2-2	.	TGTGCCACCAGCAGAGGATCGGAGCACACCGGGGAGCTGTTTTTT	CATSRGSEHTGELFF
TRBV11-2	TRBD2	TRBJ2-3	.	TGTGCCAGCAGCCCTCGGACTAGCGGGAGGGCCGGAGGTACGCAGTATTTT	CASSPRTSGRAGGTQYF
TRBV28	.	TRBJ2-7	.	TGTGCCAGCAGTCCCGCCGCGAGGGGCCACACCTACGAGCAGTACTTC	CASSPAARGHTYEQYF
TRBV9	.	TRBJ2-5	.	TGTGCCAGCAGCGTTGGGGGTAGCTTTCAAGAGACCCAGTACTTC	CASSVGGSFQETQYF
TRBV15	TRBD2	TRBJ2-5	.	TGTGCCACCAGCAGAGCCCTTAGGACTAGCGGGAATCAAGAGACCCAGTACTTC	CATSRALRTSGNQETQYF
TRBV27	.	TRBJ2-1	once	TGTGCCAGCAGGTCGGCGTTTGAGGGTTACAATGAGCAGTTCTTC	CASRSAFEGYNEQFF
TRBV5-1	.	TRBJ2-5	.	TGCGCCAGCAGCTCTGTCCAGGGGGGGGAGACCCAGTACTTC	CASSSVQGGETQYF
TRBV5-4	TRBD1	TRBJ2-5	.	TGTGCCAGCAGCGGGGGGACAGGGGCGCAGTGGGAGACCCAGTACTTC	CASSGGTGAQWETQYF
TRBV7-9	TRBD2	TRBJ2-5	.	TGTGCCAGCAGCCTGTTAGCGGGAGGAGAGACCCAGTACTTC	CASSLLAGGETQYF
TRBV5-1	.	TRBJ2-7	.	TGCGCCAGCTACTACGGGGATAATTTCTACGAGCAGTACTTC	CASYYGDNFYEQYF
TRBV7-9	TRBD1	TRBJ1-2	.	TGTGCCAGCAGCCCGAGGACAGGGCTGGGGCAGTCGGGGGGCTACACCTTC	CASSPRTGLGQSGGYTF
TRBV5-5	.	TRBJ1-1	.	TGTGCCAGCAGACTGGCAGGCGTCGCAGGGAACACTGAAGCTTTCTTT	CASRLAGVAGNTEAFF
TRBV11-2	TRBD1	TRBJ1-3	.	TGTGCCAGCAGCCGAGCCGGGACAGGGACAATCTCTGGAAACACCATATATTTT	CASSRAGTGTISGNTIYF
TRBV6-1	.	TRBJ1-1	.	TGTGCCAGCAGTGAATCCGATGGGTTAGGGCCGAACACTGAAGCTTTCTTT	CASSESDGLGPNTEAFF
TRBV5-1	.	TRBJ1-1	.	TGCGCCAGCAGCTCCGCTTCGGTACCGAACACTGAAGCTTTCTTT	CASSSASVPNTEAFF